This TCR beta chain was sequenced in a study of CD8+CD57+ T cells in acquired aplastic anemia. Study overall: CD4+ and CD8+ cells, once sorted, gave DNA averaging about 3 ug. Overall study results and limits: Researchers report that around 30 CD8+ CDR3 sequences appeared in both patients and controls.

Points on this clonotype: The antigen is undetermined. At one end, the junction sequence differs from germline, possibly due to a read error.

Profiling that covered TCR beta VDJ and CDR3 relied on genomic DNA as its template. Each CDR3 protein gets one entry after TCRdb re-called the reads with MiXCR. The profile shows roughly 420,000 distinct CDR3 sequences, about two thirds of them singletons. The CDR3 extends over 13 amino acids. Germline V CDR1 and CDR2: SGHKS, YYEKEE (reference sequence). What was sequenced was sorted CD4+, CD8+, or CD8+CD57+ T cells (not recorded which) from PBMCs. The chain recombines TRBV5-5 with TRBJ2-3; perhaps TRBD2 as D (6 bases). The clonotype was recovered from a human donor in good health, serving as a control. The CDR3 coding sequence is TGCGCCAGCAGAGGGAGGACCGGCGATACGCAGTATTTT. This translates into CASRGRTGDTQYF.